What follows are 32 T cell receptor beta chains derived from one specimen sequenced in a study of sequential checkpoint blockade in melanoma. Assay used: immunoSEQ multiplex PCR; TCRdb lists only in-frame clones, some missing. The sample holds about 3,500 clones, 18% seen once. Treatment: randomized to nivolumab then ipilimumab (arm A) or the reverse (arm B). Sequenced here: tumor tissue (inferred from file names), sampled from a patient given nivolumab and ipilimumab in sequence. The receptors were sampled from a human donor with melanoma.

Relative to its sample, this clone is medium-sized. This sequence joins TRBV11-3 and TRBJ2-2; D remains unclear. V lost 5 bases to trimming and J lost 4 bases, with 14 bases between them. Germline CDR1 is SGHNT and CDR2 is YENEEA. The CDR3 loop spans 15 amino acids. CDR3 coding DNA: TGTGCCAGCAGCGACCGGGTCCAAGGCACCGGGGAGCTGTTTTTT. Translation gives CASSDRVQGTGELFF.

About this clone itself: The junction shows a germline mismatch at one end, possibly a read error. CDR3: CASSDSGSEAFF. The CDR3 DNA is TGTGCCAGCAGTGACTCAGGATCTGAAGCTTTCTTT. The chain couples TRBV6-8 to TRBJ1-1; D unresolved. Germline V gene sequence: CDR1 MNHGY, CDR2 SAAAGT. The CDR3 extends over 12 amino acids.

By sample share, this clone is medium-sized (0.01 to 0.1%). The V and J genes are TRBV9 and TRBJ1-5; D is ambiguous. This CDR3 is built from 16 residues. Trimming stripped 3 bases from V and 2 bases from J, with 15 bases between. The germline CDR1 and CDR2 sequences are SGDLS and YYNGEE. CDR3 in DNA: TGTGCCAGCAGCGCTTCTGGGGAGGTCGGCAATCAGCCCCAGCATTTT. Translation gives CASSASGEVGNQPQHF.

V and J are TRBV6-8 and TRBJ2-2; no clear D. Germline V gene data show CDR1 as MNHGY and CDR2 as SAAAGT. The CDR3 length is 13 residues. V gave up 7 bases and J gave up 5 bases, with 11 bases separating them. CDR3 nucleotides: TGTGCCAGCAAGAAGGGTGGGACCGGGGAGCTGTTTTTT. This gives the protein CASKKGGTGELFF.

The gene calls are TRBV5-1 and TRBJ2-7; tentative D call: TRBD1 (7 bases). In germline, CDR1 is SGHRS, CDR2 YFSETQ. This CDR3 has 16 residues. The V and J ends lost 3 bases and 4 bases respectively, with 20 bases between them. CDR3: CASSSGQFGGAYEQYF. The CDR3 DNA is TGCGCCAGCAGCTCGGGACAGTTTGGAGGGGCTTACGAGCAGTACTTC.

Relative to its sample, this clone is medium-sized. The chain is built from TRBV6-7 and TRBJ2-5, with 8 nucleotides matching TRBD1. TRBV6-7 is an ORF, and what it does is uncertain. This CDR3 region has 16 residues. J was trimmed by 2 bases and V by 2 bases; bases with no gene match: 7. Here the CDR3 DNA reads TGTGCCAGCAGTTACCACGACAGGGGACATCAAGAGACCCAGTACTTC. Encoded protein: CASSYHDRGHQETQYF.

This clone was seen only a few times. The V call is TRBV6-8, the J call TRBJ1-5; possible D gene TRBD1, 5 bases. CDR3 length: 15 amino acids. Trimming pared 7 bases from V and 1 base from J, leaving 14 bases between. Germline assignment: CDR1 MNHGY and CDR2 SAAAGT. CDR3 sequence: CASTERGFSNQPQHF. DNA of the CDR3: TGTGCCAGCACAGAACGGGGGTTCAGCAATCAGCCCCAGCATTTT.

The chain is built from TRBV25-1 and TRBJ1-5; unclear D gene. In germline, CDR1 is MGHDK, CDR2 SYGVNS. Trimming took 1 base from V and 8 from J, leaving 6 bases between them. CDR3 length equals 12 residues. The CDR3 here is CASSECAKPQHF. DNA for the CDR3: TGTGCCAGCAGTGAATGTGCGAAGCCCCAGCATTTT.

By frequency in the sample, this clone is large. This CDR3 is CASSLFSTGGRYEQYF. The CDR3 nucleotides read TGTGCCAGCAGTTTATTCAGCACAGGGGGGCGCTACGAGCAGTACTTC. This chain links TRBV28 with TRBJ2-7, with 8 bases fitting TRBD1. Trimming at V came to 1 base and at J to 3 bases, leaving 8 bases not matched to a gene. The CDR3 is 16 amino acids. The germline gives CDR1 MDHEN, CDR2 SYDVKM.

This clone showed up many times. This chain joins TRBV2 and TRBJ1-5, with 7 bases that match TRBD1. Germline V gene lookup returns CDR1 SNHLY and CDR2 FYNNEI. The CDR3 has 14 amino acids. Trimming took 6 bases from V and 1 from J; bases not matched to a gene: 3. The CDR3 bases are TGTGCCAGCAGGGACAGGCAGAGCAATCAGCCCCAGCATTTT. Translation: CASRDRQSNQPQHF.

The rearrangement links TRBV19 to TRBJ1-2; no definite D call. The CDR3 loop spans 13 amino acids. The germline V gene encodes CDR1 LNHDA and CDR2 SQIVND (reference sequence). V gave up 7 bases and J gave up 5 bases, with 14 bases separating them. This chain's CDR3 is CASTPDRLYGYTF. CDR3 DNA: TGTGCCAGTACCCCGGACCGATTATATGGCTACACCTTC.

This clone was seen ten or more times. The chain employs TRBV28 and TRBJ1-2; the D is unclear. This CDR3 comprises 17 residues. Trimming left V 7 bases short and J 6 bases short, with 27 bases between. The V gene's germline CDR1 is MDHEN and CDR2 SYDVKM. The CDR3 region has the DNA TGTGCCAGCACGCCCCCTCCTCCTCTCTCTCTCTTCGATGGCTACACCTTC. Its protein product is CASTPPPPLSLFDGYTF.

V gene TRBV29-1 combines with J gene TRBJ1-2, with TRBD1 matching 9 bases. The germline gives CDR1 SQVTM, CDR2 ANQGSEA. V dropped 0 bases and J dropped 4; count of bases not matched to a gene: 6. The length of the CDR3 is 15 residues. The chain's CDR3 is CSVEETGGRVYGYTF. The CDR3 DNA follows: TGCAGCGTTGAAGAAACAGGGGGCAGGGTCTATGGCTACACCTTC.

This clone was seen a few times. The rearrangement joins TRBV28 to TRBJ1-4, with D unclear. Trimming cost V 2 bases and J 0 bases, with 10 bases left between them. The CDR3 length is 16 residues. Germline V lookup: CDR1 MDHEN, CDR2 SYDVKM. CDR3 in DNA: TGTGCCAGCAGTTTAACTGGAATTGCAACTAATGAAAAACTGTTTTTT. Its translation: CASSLTGIATNEKLFF.

This clone was seen more than once but under ten times. The chain links TRBV11-3 to TRBJ2-7, with TRBD1 identical over 9 bases. Losses at the gene ends were 2 bases for V and 3 bases for J; bases not matched to a gene: 5. The CDR3 loop spans 15 amino acids. The germline gives CDR1 SGHNT, CDR2 YENEEA. The CDR3 DNA reads as TGTGCCAGCAGCTTACGTGGGACAGGGAGCTACGAGCAGTACTTC. Translated, it gives CASSLRGTGSYEQYF.

There are a few counts of this clone. The chain employs TRBV11-3 and TRBJ2-3; tentative D call: TRBD2 (6 bases). V gave up 5 bases and J gave up 0 bases, with 12 bases separating them. The germline V gene has CDR1 SGHNT and CDR2 YENEEA. The CDR3 has 15 residues. CDR3 DNA: TGTGCCAGCAGCCCCACTAGCCGTAGCACAGATACGCAGTATTTT. It translates to CASSPTSRSTDTQYF.

This clone was detected only once. This chain connects TRBV19 to TRBJ1-4; D may be TRBD1 (5 bases). The CDR3 spans 14 residues. Germline assignment: CDR1 LNHDA and CDR2 SQIVND (reference sequence). V was cut by 5 bases and J by 7 bases, with 14 bases left in between. The CDR3 region is CASSGAGRIEKLFF. In DNA, the CDR3 is TGTGCCAGTAGTGGGGCAGGGCGTATTGAAAAACTGTTTTTT.

At least ten counts were recorded for this clone. This chain joins TRBV6-8 and TRBJ1-2, with 8 bases lining up with TRBD1. Germline values: CDR1 MNHGY, CDR2 SAAAGT. The CDR3 is 15 residues long. The V and J ends lost 2 bases and 2 bases, in that order; junction bases with no gene match: 4. The DNA for the CDR3 is TGTGCCAGCAGTTACCCCGGACAGGGCAACTATGGCTACACCTTC. It specifies CASSYPGQGNYGYTF.

Relative to its sample, this clone is medium-sized (0.01 to 0.1%). The V call is TRBV11-3, the J call TRBJ2-7; D might be TRBD2 (6 bases). The CDR3 is made up of 16 amino acids. Trimming took 2 bases from V and 2 from J, leaving 16 bases between them. CDR1 and CDR2 from the germline V gene are SGHNT and YENEEA. CDR3 amino acids: CASSLMPGVRPYEQYF. CDR3 DNA: TGTGCCAGCAGCTTAATGCCGGGGGTTCGCCCCTACGAGCAGTACTTC. Full variable domain (missing parts from reference TRBV11-3 and TRBJ2-7): EAGVVQSPRYKIIEKKQPVAFWCNPISGHNTLYWYLQNLGQGPELLIRYENEEAVDDSQLPKDRFSAERLKGVDSTLKIQPAELGDSAVYLCASSLMPGVRPYEQYFGPGTRLTVT.

This clone is labeled medium-sized. This sequence joins TRBV6-8 and TRBJ2-7; no firm D call. Germline V lookup: CDR1 MNHGY, CDR2 SAAAGT. The CDR3 runs 13 residues. Trimming removed 7 bases at V and 0 bases at J, with 10 bases between. In nucleotides, the CDR3 is TGTGCCAGCAAGGCAGGAAGCTCCTACGAGCAGTACTTC. Its protein product is CASKAGSSYEQYF.

This clone has at least ten counts. This chain connects TRBV6-8 to TRBJ1-3; D is uncertain. The V end was cut by 2 bases, the J end by 1 base, with 9 bases between. Germline CDR1 MNHGY, CDR2 SAAAGT. This CDR3 has 15 amino acids. CDR3 sequence: CASSYQGGSGNTIYF. CDR3 coding DNA: TGTGCCAGCAGTTACCAAGGAGGTTCTGGAAACACCATATATTTT.

This chain connects TRBV28 to TRBJ2-1; D remains ambiguous. The V gene's germline CDR1 is MDHEN and CDR2 SYDVKM. The CDR3 is 13 amino acids. Between the trimmed V and J ends, which lost 2 bases and 5 bases, there was a span of 7 bases. CDR3 protein: CASSLTGDNEQFF. DNA for the CDR3: TGTGCCAGCAGTTTAACCGGAGACAATGAGCAGTTCTTC.

The chain is built from TRBV4-1 and TRBJ1-1; D is perhaps TRBD1 (5 bases). The CDR3 is 13 amino acids. The V gene lost 4 bases and the J gene lost 0 bases, with 6 bases spanning the gap. Per germline, CDR1 MGHRA and CDR2 YSYEKL. The CDR3: CASSRGLNTEAFF. The CDR3 bases are TGCGCCAGCAGCCGGGGACTGAACACTGAAGCTTTCTTT.

This clone has just a few counts. Here the CDR3 reads CASSLWTMGEQFF. CDR3 nucleotides: TGTGCCAGCAGTTTATGGACTATGGGTGAGCAGTTCTTC. This sequence joins TRBV28 and TRBJ2-1, with D tentatively TRBD2 (5 bases). Germline CDR1 and CDR2: MDHEN and SYDVKM. Deletions cut 0 bases from V and 9 bases from J, with 9 bases between. The CDR3 runs 13 residues. Together with reference TRBV28 and TRBJ2-1, the CDR3 gives the full variable domain: DVKVTQSSRYLVKRTGEKVFLECVQDMDHENMFWYRQDPGLGLRLIYFSYDVKMKEKGDIPEGYSVSREKKERFSLILESASTNQTSMYLCASSLWTMGEQFFGPGTRLTVL.

In its sample, this clone was seen a few times. The chain employs TRBV6-8 and TRBJ1-2, with 7 positions matching TRBD1. Germline trimming cut 4 bases from V and 0 bases from J; bases unmatched to any gene: 5. The CDR3 extends over 15 amino acids. From germline, CDR1 is MNHGY and CDR2 SAAAGT. CDR3 sequence reads: CASSSPDRSNYGYTF. CDR3 bases: TGTGCCAGCAGTTCGCCGGACAGGTCTAACTATGGCTACACCTTC.

This clone is deemed medium-sized. The genes are TRBV11-3 and TRBJ1-6, with 7 bases lining up with TRBD1. CDR3 length: 19 amino acids. With 5 bases clipped from V and 8 bases from J, the junction kept 21 bases outside the gene matches. From germline, CDR1 is SGHNT and CDR2 YENEEA. Here the CDR3 reads CASSLFSGDSEVGYSPLHF. CDR3 sequence (DNA): TGTGCCAGCAGCCTCTTTAGTGGGGACAGCGAAGTTGGTTATTCACCCCTCCACTTT.

The rearrangement joins TRBV10-3 to TRBJ2-1; 12 bases are shared with TRBD2. Germline loops: CDR1 ENHRY, CDR2 SYGVKD. This CDR3 region has 16 residues. The V and J ends lost 0 bases and 7 bases, in that order; junction bases with no gene match: 4. CDR3 residues: CAISESLAGGLNEQFF. The CDR3 DNA follows: TGTGCCATCAGTGAGTCGCTAGCGGGGGGGCTGAATGAGCAGTTCTTC.

This chain links TRBV11-3 with TRBJ1-5; no clear D. There are 14 residues in the CDR3. V lost 4 bases, J lost 6 bases, and 13 bases lay in between. Germline loops: CDR1 SGHNT, CDR2 YENEEA. The CDR3 nucleotides are TGTGCCAGCAGCTCGAAAGGGTGGAGTCAGCCCCAGCATTTT. It translates to CASSSKGWSQPQHF.

This clone turned up a few times. The chain recombines TRBV6-8 with TRBJ2-5; 8 nucleotides align to TRBD2. Germline V lookup: CDR1 MNHGY, CDR2 SAAAGT. The CDR3 length is 15 residues. The V gene end was trimmed by 0 bases and the J gene end by 4 bases; junction bases not matched to a gene: 4. Here the CDR3 DNA reads TGTGCCAGCAGTTACTCGACTAGCGTACGAGAGACCCAGTACTTC. It codes for CASSYSTSVRETQYF.

The chain couples TRBV5-1 to TRBJ2-1; D possibly corresponds to TRBD2 (5 bases). The CDR3 extends over 18 amino acids. Trimming stripped 0 bases from V and 0 bases from J, with 16 bases between. From germline, CDR1 is SGHRS and CDR2 YFSETQ. The CDR3 loop is CASSLDRAVLLSYNEQFF. The DNA of the CDR3 is TGCGCCAGCAGCTTGGACCGAGCGGTTTTACTCTCCTACAATGAGCAGTTCTTC.

The genes are TRBV5-1 and TRBJ2-1; TRBD2 agrees at 8 bases. The ends lost 8 bases at V and 8 bases at J; junction bases unmatched: 12. The CDR3 length is 14 residues. Germline V gives CDR1 SGHRS, CDR2 YFSETQ. The CDR3 nucleotides are TGCGCCAGTAAAAGCGGGGGAGACAACTATGAGCAGTTCTTC. It encodes CASKSGGDNYEQFF.

The table lists this clone with many counts. V and J are TRBV11-3 and TRBJ2-7, with D maybe TRBD1 (6 bases). Germline V gene lookup returns CDR1 SGHNT and CDR2 YENEEA. The CDR3 extends over 17 amino acids. V shed 5 bases and J shed 3 bases, with 23 bases lying between them. CDR3 loop: CASSARQRTVNLYEQYF. The CDR3 region has the DNA TGTGCCAGCAGCGCCCGACAAAGGACAGTTAACCTCTACGAGCAGTACTTC. Supplemented by reference TRBV11-3 and TRBJ2-7, the full variable domain reads EAGVVQSPRYKIIEKKQPVAFWCNPISGHNTLYWYLQNLGQGPELLIRYENEEAVDDSQLPKDRFSAERLKGVDSTLKIQPAELGDSAVYLCASSARQRTVNLYEQYFGPGTRLTVT.